This T cell receptor beta chain was captured in a study of OX40 agonist ivuxolimab in advanced cancers. Turning to the study itself: Enrolled patients in dose escalation had cancers that were hepatocellular carcinoma, melanoma, renal cell or head and neck cancer.

The table came from immunoSEQ multiplex PCR; TCRdb's copy has only in-frame clones and leaves some out. There are 90,000 or so clones in the sample; about 90% occur only once, and 1% to 1.3% lies in the top ten. V dropped 3 bases and J dropped 2; count of bases not matched to a gene: 2. CDR3 length: 14 residues. Germline values: CDR1 SNHLY, CDR2 FYNNEI. General study points: Fewer expanded clones were found on average in CD4+ than in CD8+ T cells. CD4+ and CD8+ T cells in blood underwent clonal expansion by week 6 at 0.1 to 3.0 mg/kg.

Of note for this clone: Its antigen is not known.

J is TRBJ1-2 and V is TRBV2; TRBD1 matches 8 bases. The sequencing used CD4+ or CD8+ T cells sorted from blood, collected in a trial of the OX40 agonist ivuxolimab. The clonotype originates from an adult with an advanced solid tumor such as melanoma, head and neck, liver or kidney cancer. CDR3 sequence: CASSDWDRNYGYTF. CDR3 DNA sequence: TGTGCCAGCAGTGACTGGGACAGGAACTATGGCTACACCTTC.